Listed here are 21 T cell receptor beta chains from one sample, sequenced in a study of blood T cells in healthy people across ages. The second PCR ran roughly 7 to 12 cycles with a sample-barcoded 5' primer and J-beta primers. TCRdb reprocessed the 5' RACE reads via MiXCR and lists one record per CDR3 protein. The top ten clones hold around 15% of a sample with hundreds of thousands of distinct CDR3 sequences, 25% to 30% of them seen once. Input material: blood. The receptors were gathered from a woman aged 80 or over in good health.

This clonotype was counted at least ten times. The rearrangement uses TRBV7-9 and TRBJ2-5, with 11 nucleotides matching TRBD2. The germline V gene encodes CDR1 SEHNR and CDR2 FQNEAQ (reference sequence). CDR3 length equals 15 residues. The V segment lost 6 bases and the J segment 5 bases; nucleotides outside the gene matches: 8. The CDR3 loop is CASREGLAVKETQYF. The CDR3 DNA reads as TGTGCCAGCAGAGAGGGACTAGCGGTTAAGGAGACCCAGTACTTC.

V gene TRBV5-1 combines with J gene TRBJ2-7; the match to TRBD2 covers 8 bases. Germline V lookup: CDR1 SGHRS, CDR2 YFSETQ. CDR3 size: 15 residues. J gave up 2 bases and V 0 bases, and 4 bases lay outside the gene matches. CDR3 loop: CASSLGAGETYEQYF. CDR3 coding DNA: TGCGCCAGCAGCTTGGGAGCGGGGGAAACCTACGAGCAGTACTTC. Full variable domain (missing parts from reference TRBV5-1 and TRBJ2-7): KAGVTQTPRYLIKTRGQQVTLSCSPISGHRSVSWYQQTPGQGLQFLFEYFSETQRNKGNFPGRFSGRQFSNSRSEMNVSTLELGDSALYLCASSLGAGETYEQYFGPGTRLTVT.

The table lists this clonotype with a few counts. The CDR3 reads CASGATGVDTQYF. Written as DNA, the CDR3 is TGTGCCAGCGGGGCGACAGGGGTAGATACGCAGTATTTT. The rearrangement joins TRBV2 to TRBJ2-3; TRBD1 matches 8 bases. Germline V gene data show CDR1 as SNHLY and CDR2 as FYNNEI. The CDR3 runs to 13 residues. V was clipped by 8 bases and J by 5 bases; unmatched bases: 6.

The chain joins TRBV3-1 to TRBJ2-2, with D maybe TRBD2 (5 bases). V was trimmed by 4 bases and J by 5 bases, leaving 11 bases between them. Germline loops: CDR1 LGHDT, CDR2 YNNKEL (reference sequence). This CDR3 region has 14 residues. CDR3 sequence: CASSLRTGTGELFF. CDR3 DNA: TGTGCCAGCAGCCTAAGGACGGGAACCGGGGAGCTGTTTTTT.

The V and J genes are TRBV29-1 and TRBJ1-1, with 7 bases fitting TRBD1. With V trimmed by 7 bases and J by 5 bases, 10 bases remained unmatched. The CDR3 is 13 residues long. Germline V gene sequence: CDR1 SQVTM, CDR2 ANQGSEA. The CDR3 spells CSGSTGAATEAFF. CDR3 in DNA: TGCAGCGGTAGTACAGGGGCTGCGACTGAAGCTTTCTTT.

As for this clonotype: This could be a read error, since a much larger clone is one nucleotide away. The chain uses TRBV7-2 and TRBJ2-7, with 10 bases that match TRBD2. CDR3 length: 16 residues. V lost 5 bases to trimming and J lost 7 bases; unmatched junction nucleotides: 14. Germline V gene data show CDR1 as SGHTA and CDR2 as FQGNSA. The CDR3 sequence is CASSLSSGGAYNEQYF. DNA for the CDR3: TGTGCCAGCAGCCTCTCAAGCGGGGGGGCCTACAATGAGCAGTACTTC. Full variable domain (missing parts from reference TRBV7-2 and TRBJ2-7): GAGVSQSPSNKVTEKGKDVELRCDPISGHTALYWYRQSLGQGLEFLIYFQGNSAPDKSGLPSDRFSAERTGGSVSTLTIQRTQQEDSAVYLCASSLSSGGAYNEQYFGPGTRLTVT.

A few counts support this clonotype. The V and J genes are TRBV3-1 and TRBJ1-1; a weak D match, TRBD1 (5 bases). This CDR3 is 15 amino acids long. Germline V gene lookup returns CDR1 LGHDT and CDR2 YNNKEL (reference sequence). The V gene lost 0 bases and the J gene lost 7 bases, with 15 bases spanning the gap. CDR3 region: CASSQDPGRASEAFF. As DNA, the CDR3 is TGTGCCAGCAGCCAAGACCCTGGCAGGGCGAGTGAAGCTTTCTTT.

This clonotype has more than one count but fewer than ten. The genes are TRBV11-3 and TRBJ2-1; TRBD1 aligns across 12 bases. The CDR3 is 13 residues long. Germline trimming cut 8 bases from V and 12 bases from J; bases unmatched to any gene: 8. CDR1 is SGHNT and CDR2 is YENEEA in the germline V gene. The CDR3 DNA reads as TGTGCCAGCTCCGGGACAGGGGGCCGCGGGCAGTTCTTC. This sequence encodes CASSGTGGRGQFF. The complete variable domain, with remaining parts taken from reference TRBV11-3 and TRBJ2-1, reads EAGVVQSPRYKIIEKKQPVAFWCNPISGHNTLYWYLQNLGQGPELLIRYENEEAVDDSQLPKDRFSAERLKGVDSTLKIQPAELGDSAVYLCASSGTGGRGQFFGPGTRLTVL.

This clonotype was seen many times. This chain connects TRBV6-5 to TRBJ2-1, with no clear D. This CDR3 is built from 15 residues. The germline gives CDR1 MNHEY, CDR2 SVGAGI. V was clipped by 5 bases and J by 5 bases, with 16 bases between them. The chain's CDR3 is CASSAPRVGNNEQFF. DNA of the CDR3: TGTGCCAGCAGTGCCCCCCGTGTTGGGAACAATGAGCAGTTCTTC.

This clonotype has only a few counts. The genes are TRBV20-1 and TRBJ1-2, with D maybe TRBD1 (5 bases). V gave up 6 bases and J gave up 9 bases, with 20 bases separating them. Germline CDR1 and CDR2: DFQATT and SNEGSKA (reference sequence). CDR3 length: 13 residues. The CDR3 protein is CSAPKTGSLSYTF. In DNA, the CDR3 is TGCAGTGCACCCAAAACAGGAAGCCTTAGCTACACCTTC.

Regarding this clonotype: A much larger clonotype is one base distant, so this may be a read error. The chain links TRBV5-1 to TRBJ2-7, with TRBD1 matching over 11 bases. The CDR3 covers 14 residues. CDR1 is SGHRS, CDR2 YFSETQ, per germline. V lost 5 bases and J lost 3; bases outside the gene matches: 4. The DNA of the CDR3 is TGCGCCAGCAGAGCGGGACAGGGGGGCTACGAGCAGTACTTC. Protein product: CASRAGQGGYEQYF.

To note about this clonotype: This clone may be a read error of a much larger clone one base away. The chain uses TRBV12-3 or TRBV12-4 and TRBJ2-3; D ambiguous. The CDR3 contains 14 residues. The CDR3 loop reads CASRLIVSTDTQYF. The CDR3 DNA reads TGTGCCAGCCGTTTAATAGTTAGCACAGATACGCAGTATTTT.

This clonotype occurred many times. CDR3 residues: CASSGTGLRDGYTF. Here the CDR3 DNA reads TGTGCCAGCAGTGGGACAGGCCTTCGTGATGGCTACACCTTC. V and J are TRBV6-6 and TRBJ1-2; TRBD1 matches 8 bases. The length of the CDR3 is 14 residues. V trimming: 5 bases; J trimming: 6 bases; junction bases outside the gene matches: 8. Germline-derived CDR1 and CDR2 are MNHNY and SVGAGI (reference sequence).

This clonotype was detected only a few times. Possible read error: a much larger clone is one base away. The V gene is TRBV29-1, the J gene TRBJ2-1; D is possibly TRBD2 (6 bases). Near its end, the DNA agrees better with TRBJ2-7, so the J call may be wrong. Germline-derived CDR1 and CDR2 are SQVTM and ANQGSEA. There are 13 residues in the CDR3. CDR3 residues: CSWRGPSYNEQYF. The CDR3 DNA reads TGCAGCTGGAGGGGCCCCTCCTACAATGAGCAGTACTTC.

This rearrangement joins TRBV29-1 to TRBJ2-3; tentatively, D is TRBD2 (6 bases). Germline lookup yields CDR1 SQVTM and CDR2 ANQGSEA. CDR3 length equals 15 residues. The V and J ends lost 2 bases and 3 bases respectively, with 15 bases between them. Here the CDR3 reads CSVENPVGGTDTQYF. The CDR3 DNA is TGCAGCGTTGAAAACCCGGTGGGAGGTACAGATACGCAGTATTTT.

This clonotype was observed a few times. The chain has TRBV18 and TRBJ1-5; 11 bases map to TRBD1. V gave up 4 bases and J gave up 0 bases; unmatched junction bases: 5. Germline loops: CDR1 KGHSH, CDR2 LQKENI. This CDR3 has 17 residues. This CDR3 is CASSRTGGDNSNQPQHF. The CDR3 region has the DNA TGTGCCAGCTCACGGACAGGGGGCGATAATAGCAATCAGCCCCAGCATTTT.

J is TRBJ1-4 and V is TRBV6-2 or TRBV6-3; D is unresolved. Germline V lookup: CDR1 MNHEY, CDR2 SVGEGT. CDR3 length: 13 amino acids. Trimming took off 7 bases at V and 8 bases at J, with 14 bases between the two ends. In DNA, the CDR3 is TGTGCCAGCAACAAGGGATCGCGCGAAAAACTGTTTTTT. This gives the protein CASNKGSREKLFF.

CDR3 sequence reads: CASHFRGGPGGQFF. As DNA, the CDR3 is TGCGCCAGCCACTTCCGGGGGGGCCCGGGTGGGCAGTTCTTC. The chain has TRBV5-1 and TRBJ2-5, with 8 positions matching TRBD2. The J call could be wrong; TRBJ2-1 is a better fit for the DNA end. The CDR3 is made up of 14 amino acids. Per the germline V gene, CDR1 is SGHRS and CDR2 is YFSETQ.

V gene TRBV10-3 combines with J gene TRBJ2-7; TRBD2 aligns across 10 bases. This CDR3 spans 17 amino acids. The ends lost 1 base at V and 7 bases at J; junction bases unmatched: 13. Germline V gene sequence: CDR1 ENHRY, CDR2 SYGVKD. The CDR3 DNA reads TGTGCCATCAGTGAGTGGCCTCCTAGCGGGAGAAGAGAAGAGCAGTACTTC. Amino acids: CAISEWPPSGRREEQYF.

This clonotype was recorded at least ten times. The CDR3 loop reads CASIEKGRGSNEQFF. In DNA, the CDR3 is TGTGCCAGCATCGAAAAAGGGCGGGGGAGCAATGAGCAGTTCTTC. V usage is TRBV6-2 or TRBV6-3 and J usage is TRBJ2-1; 7 positions match TRBD2. CDR3 length: 15 residues. V lost 7 bases and J lost 6; bases outside the gene matches: 12. The V gene's germline CDR1 is MNHEY and CDR2 SVGEGT.

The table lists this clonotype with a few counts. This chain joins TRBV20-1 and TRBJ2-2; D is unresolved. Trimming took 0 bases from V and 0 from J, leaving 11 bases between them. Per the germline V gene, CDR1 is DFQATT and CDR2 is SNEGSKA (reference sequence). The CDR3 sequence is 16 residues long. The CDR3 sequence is CSARDFGRPNTGELFF. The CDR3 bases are TGCAGTGCTAGAGATTTTGGCCGCCCGAACACCGGGGAGCTGTTTTTT.